These T cell receptor beta chains were read from a single sample in a study of blood T cell repertoires in COVID-19. The protocol was immunoSEQ multiplex PCR, while the TCRdb copy is restricted to in-frame clones and leaves out a portion. Of about 150,000 clones in the sample, 70% to 90% are singletons; the top ten hold around 8.1%. The sequenced sample consisted of peripheral blood. These receptors came from a woman aged 55-69 years with COVID-19, enrolled during active disease. Each CDR3 is given with its conserved first and last residue. Fields, in order: clone size, V gene, D gene, J gene, CDR3 DNA, CDR3 protein. D genes are given only for firm matches. Size is stated for part of the rows, as once, few or many counts, or as a class when the clone is expanded.

>-|TRBV4-1|TRBD1|TRBJ1-4
TGCGCCAGCAGCCAGGCGGACAGGGTGTCTAGTAATGAAAAACTGTTTTTT
CASSQADRVSSNEKLFF
>-|TRBV30|-|TRBJ1-2
TGTGCCTGGAGACTCAACCAGGGCTCTGGCTACACCTTC
CAWRLNQGSGYTF
>-|TRBV19|-|TRBJ1-4
TGTGCCAGTAAGGAGTACGGGACTAATGAAAAACTGTTTTTT
CASKEYGTNEKLFF
>-|TRBV13|TRBD1|TRBJ1-3
TGTGCCAGCAGCCCGGGACAGGGCTCTGGAAACACCATATATTTT
CASSPGQGSGNTIYF
>-|TRBV27|-|TRBJ2-1
TGTGCCAGCAGTTGGCGCGGTGAGCAGTTCTTC
CASSWRGEQFF
>-|TRBV18|TRBD1|TRBJ1-2
TGTGCCAGCTCACCAGGACAGGCCTATGGCTACACCTTC
CASSPGQAYGYTF
>-|TRBV10-1|TRBD2|TRBJ2-7
TGCGCCAGCAGTGAGTCCGGGACTAGCGGGGGAAAGCAGTACTTC
CASSESGTSGGKQYF
>-|TRBV19|TRBD1|TRBJ1-6
TGTGCCAGTACCATCGGGGACAGGGGATCTTCACCCCTCCACTTT
CASTIGDRGSSPLHF
>-|TRBV29-1|TRBD2|TRBJ2-3
TGCAGCGTCGCCTCACTAGCGGGAGGAACAGATACGCAGTATTTT
CSVASLAGGTDTQYF
>-|TRBV13|-|TRBJ1-2
TGTGCCAATGCTTTGACAGCAGGAATTGGCAACTATGGCTACACCTTC
CANALTAGIGNYGYTF
>-|TRBV19|TRBD1|TRBJ2-3
TGTGCCAGTAGTGGGCGAGGGGGCGGGCATGCCACAGATACGCAGTATTTT
CASSGRGGGHATDTQYF
>-|TRBV18|TRBD1|TRBJ1-2
TGTGCCAGCTCCCTAGACAGGACAGGTGGCTACACCTTC
CASSLDRTGGYTF
>few|TRBV12-5|-|TRBJ2-2
TGTGCTAGTGGTTTGGTAGGACTCGAAGACACCGGGGAGCTGTTTTTT
CASGLVGLEDTGELFF
>-|TRBV5-8|-|TRBJ1-2
TGTGCCAGCAGCTTGTACACACCTTCTAACTATGGCTACACCTTC
CASSLYTPSNYGYTF
>-|TRBV9|TRBD1|TRBJ1-6
TGTGCCAGCAGCACACAGGGGGCTAATTCACCCCTCCACTTT
CASSTQGANSPLHF
>-|TRBV7-3|-|TRBJ1-1
TGTGCCAGCAGCCCCCCGGGGGGCACTGAAGCTTTCTTT
CASSPPGGTEAFF
>-|TRBV19|TRBD2|TRBJ2-1
TGTGCCAGTAGGCGACTAGCGGGCACCTACAATGAGCAGTTCTTC
CASRRLAGTYNEQFF
>-|TRBV5-6|-|TRBJ1-3
TGTGCCAGCAGTCACCGGGGGTTCTCTGGAAACACCATATATTTT
CASSHRGFSGNTIYF
>few|TRBV18|-|TRBJ1-4
TGTGCCAGCTCGAGGGCAACTAATGAAAAACTGTTTTTT
CASSRATNEKLFF
>-|TRBV7-8|TRBD1|TRBJ1-2
TGTGCCAGCAGCTCCGACAGGGGGGGAGGCTACACCTTC
CASSSDRGGGYTF
>-|TRBV18|-|TRBJ1-5
TGTGCCAGCTCACCGGGTGTCGGGTCGGTAAATCAGCCCCAGCATTTT
CASSPGVGSVNQPQHF
>-|TRBV7-2|-|TRBJ1-6
TGTGCCAGCAGCCCTGCGGGGGGCACAAATAATTCACCCCTCCACTTT
CASSPAGGTNNSPLHF
>-|TRBV18|-|TRBJ1-2
TGTGCCAGCTCACGGGCGGGGCAGGGCCATAACTATGGCTACACCTTC
CASSRAGQGHNYGYTF
>once|TRBV25-1|TRBD1|TRBJ2-6
TGTGCCAGCACCTCCGACAGGGTAGGTGCCAACGTCCTGACTTTC
CASTSDRVGANVLTF
>-|TRBV25-1|TRBD1|TRBJ2-1
TGTGCCAGCAGCCTTCAGGGGGACCCTCGCAATGAGCAGTTCTTC
CASSLQGDPRNEQFF
>-|TRBV7-3|-|TRBJ1-6
TGTGCCAGCAGCCCACGGACAGCGGACAATTCACCCCTCCACTTT
CASSPRTADNSPLHF
>-|TRBV19|-|TRBJ1-3
TGTGCCAGTACCTCTTATACCGGTGGTGGAAACACCATATATTTT
CASTSYTGGGNTIYF
>-|TRBV10-3|-|TRBJ1-4
TGTGCCATCAGCGGTATAAATGAAAAACTGTTTTTT
CAISGINEKLFF
>-|TRBV27|-|TRBJ2-1
TGTGCCAGCAGTACCCTTGGCGGGGAACCGTACAATGAGCAGTTCTTC
CASSTLGGEPYNEQFF
>-|TRBV14|-|TRBJ1-1
TGTGCCAGCAGCCTCCAAACGACTCCTCTAACCGAGGCTTTCTTT
CASSLQTTPLTEAFF
>-|TRBV11-3|TRBD2|TRBJ2-5
TGTGCCAGTTCCACCGGGACTAGGCCGGGAGAGACCCAGTACTTC
CASSTGTRPGETQYF
>-|TRBV29-1|-|TRBJ2-3
TGCAGCGCCCATCTGGGCCCAGATACGCAGTATTTT
CSAHLGPDTQYF
>once|TRBV24-1|-|TRBJ2-2
TGTGCCACCACCACGGTACAAGGAGGGGATTCGGACACCGGGGAGCTGTTTTTT
CATTTVQGGDSDTGELFF
>-|TRBV2|-|TRBJ2-3
TGTGCCAGCAGTGAAGGGGGAGGTAGCACAGATACGCAGTATTTT
CASSEGGGSTDTQYF
>-|TRBV11-2|-|TRBJ1-6
TGTGCCAGCAGCCTATGGACTCCCCGGAAAGGTTCACCCCTCCACTTT
CASSLWTPRKGSPLHF
>-|TRBV27|TRBD1|TRBJ1-2
TGTGCCAGCAGTTGGGGACAGGGGGTCTATGGCTACACCTTC
CASSWGQGVYGYTF
>-|TRBV30|-|TRBJ2-3
TGTGCCACCACAACCGGGACATCGGGGGGAGGGACGCAGTATTTT
CATTTGTSGGGTQYF
>-|TRBV7-9|-|TRBJ1-3
TGTGCCAGCAGCCCAGGAGGCATAACCTCTGGAAACACCATATATTTT
CASSPGGITSGNTIYF
>once|TRBV19|TRBD2|TRBJ2-6
TGTGCCAGTAGTATAGATCGGACCGGGACTAGGTTGGTCGGGGCCAACGTCCTGACTTTC
CASSIDRTGTRLVGANVLTF
>-|TRBV9|-|TRBJ2-2
TGTGCCAGCAGCGTAACCGATCTCTCGAGCACCGGGGAGCTGTTTTTT
CASSVTDLSSTGELFF
>few|TRBV13|TRBD1|TRBJ1-2
TGTGCCAGCAGCCGACAGGGGGCGGTTTATGGCTACACCTTC
CASSRQGAVYGYTF
>-|TRBV29-1|-|TRBJ1-1
TGCAGCGCGGGGGGCAGTCCGAACACTGAAGCTTTCTTT
CSAGGSPNTEAFF
>-|TRBV4-2|-|TRBJ2-5
TGTGCCAGCAGCCAGGGTAGGAGGGGGCGCGGGGAGCAAGAGACCCAGTACTTC
CASSQGRRGRGEQETQYF
>-|TRBV21-1|-|TRBJ1-1
TGTGCCAGCAGCAAAAGAAACAGGGAGAACACTGAAGCTTTCTTT
CASSKRNRENTEAFF
>once|TRBV19|-|TRBJ1-1
TGTGCCAGTAGAGAAGACACTCCGTCCTTTGAAGCTTTCTTT
CASREDTPSFEAFF
>few|TRBV6-5|-|TRBJ1-1
TGTGCCAGCAGTTTTGACCGGGGTATGAACACTGAAGCTTTCTTT
CASSFDRGMNTEAFF
>-|TRBV6-5|TRBD2|TRBJ2-5
TGTGCCAGCAGGCCCCGACTAGCGGGAGTAGAGACCCAGTACTTC
CASRPRLAGVETQYF
>-|TRBV27|TRBD1|TRBJ2-7
TGTGCCAGCAGTTCCGGGACAGGGTTCGAGCAGTACTTC
CASSSGTGFEQYF
>-|TRBV18|TRBD2|TRBJ2-1
TGTGCCAGCTCACCCCCCCTAGCGGGGACGGCCTACAATGAGCAGTTCTTC
CASSPPLAGTAYNEQFF
>-|TRBV24-1|-|TRBJ2-5
TGTGCCACCAGCGATCGGACCAACAGGGTCCAAGAGACCCAGTACTTC
CATSDRTNRVQETQYF
>-|TRBV5-1|-|TRBJ2-5
TGCGCCAGCAGCTTGGAGGGGGTCCAAGAGACCCAGTACTTC
CASSLEGVQETQYF
>-|TRBV5-1|TRBD1|TRBJ2-6
TGCGCCAGCACCCCGGGACAGGGGGCATCTGGGGCCAACGTCCTGACTTTC
CASTPGQGASGANVLTF
>-|TRBV7-2|-|TRBJ2-7
TGTGCCAGCAGCTTGGCAGGGCAGGAGCACTACGAGCAGTACTTC
CASSLAGQEHYEQYF